This T cell receptor beta chain was identified in a study of T cell changes during pregnancy in multiple sclerosis. The V and J ends lost 9 bases and 14 bases respectively, with 19 bases between them. The CDR3 has 11 residues. The germline CDR1 and CDR2 sequences are SNHLY and FYNNEI. Generated by immunoSEQ multiplex PCR, the TCRdb table keeps only in-frame clones and is missing some. The data show approximately 88,000 clones, 80% to 95% seen once. This receptor was taken from a female donor with multiple sclerosis, enrolled in a pregnancy study. The V call is TRBV2, the J call TRBJ1-2; D gene uncertain. Here the sequenced sample was peripheral blood, taken in the first trimester of pregnancy. This chain's CDR3 is CASTPGLLRTF. As DNA, the CDR3 is TGTGCCAGTACACCGGGTCTGCTTAGGACCTTC.